This T cell receptor beta chain stems from a study of blood T cell repertoires in COVID-19. In the study overall: Whether acute or convalescent, the COVID-19 samples came from the United States, Italy and Spain. The cDNA or gDNA used as material had been derived from T cells, B-cell-depleted T cells, or PBMCs.

Under the authors' procedure: Reference gene primer amplification gave estimated nucleated cell counts. Assay used: immunoSEQ multiplex PCR; TCRdb lists only in-frame clones, some missing. D and trimming were read from the DNA, whereas the V and J calls and clone size are those reported in that table. The sample has about 190,000 clones; about three quarters are singletons. The CDR3 sequence is 17 residues long. The chain couples TRBV7-5 to TRBJ1-6; no DNA check was done on the table's D call, TRBD1. TRBV7-5 represents a pseudogene. The sequence was obtained from a woman aged 80 or older with active or convalescent COVID-19. The specimen sequenced was peripheral blood. CDR3 nucleotide sequence: TGTGCCAGAAGCTTAGCCGATAGACAGGGGGATTGTTCACCCCTCCACTTT. This encodes CARSLADRQGDCSPLHF.